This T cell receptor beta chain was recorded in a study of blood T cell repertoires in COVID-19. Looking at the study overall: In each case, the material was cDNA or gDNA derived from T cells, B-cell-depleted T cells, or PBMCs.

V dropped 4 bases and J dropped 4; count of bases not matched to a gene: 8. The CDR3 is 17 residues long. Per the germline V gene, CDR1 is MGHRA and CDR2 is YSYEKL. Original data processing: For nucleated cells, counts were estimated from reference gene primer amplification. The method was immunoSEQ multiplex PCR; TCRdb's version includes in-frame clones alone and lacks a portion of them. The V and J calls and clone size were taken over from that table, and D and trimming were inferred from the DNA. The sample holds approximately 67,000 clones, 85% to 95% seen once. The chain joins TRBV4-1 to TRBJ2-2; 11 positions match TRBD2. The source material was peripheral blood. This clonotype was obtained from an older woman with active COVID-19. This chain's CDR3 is CASSLRIAGGGTGELFF. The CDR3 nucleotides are TGCGCCAGCAGCCTACGAATAGCGGGAGGGGGCACCGGGGAGCTGTTTTTT.